Shown below are 21 T cell receptor beta chains from a single sample sequenced in a study of T cell responses to AZD1222 COVID-19 vaccine. Sequencing used immunoSEQ multiplex PCR; TCRdb keeps in-frame clones, though not all of them. This sample has 98,000 or so clones, with around nine tenths found just once. Sequenced material: peripheral blood, taken on day 0 of AZD1222 vaccination. All receptors come from an adult in good health.

The chain carries TRBV18 and TRBJ1-1, with 7 bases identical to TRBD1. Losses at the gene ends were 6 bases for V and 4 bases for J; bases not matched to a gene: 5. The CDR3 has 13 amino acids. Germline CDR1 is KGHSH and CDR2 is LQKENI. The DNA for the CDR3 is TGTGCCAGCTCGCAGGGACAGTTCACTGAAGCTTTCTTT. Translating gives CASSQGQFTEAFF.

This sequence joins TRBV10-3 and TRBJ2-2; TRBD1 matches 10 bases. Per the germline V gene, CDR1 is ENHRY and CDR2 is SYGVKD. The CDR3 runs to 18 residues. The V and J ends lost 0 bases and 0 bases, in that order; junction bases with no gene match: 4. The CDR3 is CAISESEGQGANTGELFF. Here the CDR3 DNA reads TGTGCCATCAGTGAGTCCGAAGGACAGGGGGCGAACACCGGGGAGCTGTTTTTT.

The chain carries TRBV11-2 and TRBJ1-2; no definite D call. Trimming left V 1 base short and J 4 bases short, with 13 bases between. This CDR3 contains 15 residues. Per the germline V gene, CDR1 is SGHAT and CDR2 is FQNNGV. For the CDR3, the DNA is TGTGCCAGCAGCTTAGGTCCAGGACGGGTCTATGGCTACACCTTC. Amino acids: CASSLGPGRVYGYTF.

CDR3 bases: TGTGCCAGCAGCCAAGATATTGGGACGCCGACTGAAGCTTTCTTT. Its translation is CASSQDIGTPTEAFF. The chain couples TRBV3-1 (or the pseudogene TRBV3-2) to TRBJ1-1, with D possibly TRBD1 on 5 matching bases. Germline V gene lookup returns CDR1 LGHDT and CDR2 YNNKEL (reference sequence). Between the trimmed V and J ends, which lost 0 bases and 5 bases, there was a span of 13 bases. The CDR3 totals 15 residues.

The chain uses TRBV5-1 and TRBJ2-2, with D perhaps matching TRBD1 (6 bases). Germline V CDR1 and CDR2: SGHRS, YFSETQ. This CDR3 is 15 amino acids long. V was clipped by 4 bases and J by 1 base, with 11 bases between them. The CDR3 DNA is TGCGCCAGCAGCGCCTCGGACAGGAACACCGGGGAGCTGTTTTTT. It yields the protein CASSASDRNTGELFF.

A single count supports this clone. The rearrangement links TRBV18 to TRBJ2-4; 7 bases agree with TRBD2. The CDR3 totals 18 residues. Trimming removed 1 base from V and 4 bases from J; junction bases left unmatched: 13. Looked up from germline, CDR1 is KGHSH and CDR2 is LQKENI. As DNA, the CDR3 is TGTGCCAGCTCACCACGCCTCGGACTAGTGGGGGGGAAAAACATTCAGTACTTC. Protein product: CASSPRLGLVGGKNIQYF.

J is TRBJ1-2 and V is TRBV7-9; 8 nucleotides match TRBD1. This CDR3 has 15 residues. V lost 2 bases to trimming and J lost 1 base; unmatched junction nucleotides: 3. Germline V gives CDR1 SEHNR, CDR2 FQNEAQ (reference sequence). CDR3 coding DNA: TGTGCCAGCAGCTTATCAGGGGGCATTAACTATGGCTACACCTTC. Translated: CASSLSGGINYGYTF.

The gene calls are TRBV3-1 (or the pseudogene TRBV3-2) and TRBJ1-1; D remains unclear. Trimming cost V 6 bases and J 0 bases, with 8 bases left between them. From germline, CDR1 is LGHDT and CDR2 YNNKEL (reference sequence). This CDR3 contains 13 residues. The CDR3 sequence is CASRKGLNTEAFF. In DNA, the CDR3 is TGTGCCAGCAGAAAAGGACTGAACACTGAAGCTTTCTTT.

This clone was detected only once. The chain couples TRBV6-5 to TRBJ2-2; D ambiguous. Trimming took 5 bases from V and 5 from J, leaving 9 bases between them. CDR1 is MNHEY and CDR2 is SVGAGI in the germline V gene. The CDR3 spans 13 residues. CDR3 amino acids: CASSPPLTGELFF. CDR3 nucleotides: TGTGCCAGCAGTCCTCCTCTGACCGGGGAGCTGTTTTTT.

The chain employs TRBV5-1 and TRBJ2-4, with 7 nucleotides matching TRBD2. Germline V gene lookup returns CDR1 SGHRS and CDR2 YFSETQ. The CDR3 is 18 residues long. V trimming: 4 bases; J trimming: 3 bases; junction bases outside the gene matches: 16. Here the CDR3 DNA reads TGCGCCAGCAGCCCTGTGTTAGCGGGCCCTTTTTACAAAAACATTCAGTACTTC. It encodes CASSPVLAGPFYKNIQYF.

This sequence joins TRBV2 and TRBJ1-3; 8 nucleotides line up with TRBD1. V lost 2 bases, J lost 0 bases, and 3 bases stayed unmatched. The CDR3 loop spans 16 amino acids. Germline lookup yields CDR1 SNHLY and CDR2 FYNNEI. The CDR3 DNA is TGTGCCAGCAGTGAACAGGGGGCCCTCTCTGGAAACACCATATATTTT. Translation: CASSEQGALSGNTIYF.

The chain recombines TRBV5-1 with TRBJ2-7; D perhaps matches TRBD1 (6 bases). This CDR3 comprises 13 residues. The germline V gene encodes CDR1 SGHRS and CDR2 YFSETQ. Trimming left V 4 bases short and J 3 bases short, with 11 bases between. CDR3 region: CASSPAGDYEQYF. DNA of the CDR3: TGCGCCAGCAGCCCTGCAGGGGACTACGAGCAGTACTTC.

This chain connects TRBV12-5 to TRBJ1-4; D call uncertain. The germline V and J ends were trimmed by 7 bases and 3 bases, with 12 bases remaining between them. This CDR3 has 14 residues. CDR1 is LGHNT and CDR2 is FRNRAP in the germline V gene. CDR3 in DNA: TGTGCTAGTGCCTCGGGTAGGGCTAATGAAAAACTGTTTTTT. This translates into CASASGRANEKLFF.

The rearrangement links TRBV2 to TRBJ2-2; TRBD1 matches at 7 bases. Looked up from germline, CDR1 is SNHLY and CDR2 is FYNNEI. V dropped 8 bases and J dropped 0; count of bases not matched to a gene: 6. There are 15 residues in the CDR3. The CDR3 here is CASRRTGANTGELFF. CDR3 bases: TGTGCCAGCCGACGGACAGGAGCGAACACCGGGGAGCTGTTTTTT. The full variable domain, rest sourced from reference TRBV2 and TRBJ2-2, is EPEVTQTPSHQVTQMGQEVILRCVPISNHLYFYWYRQILGQKVEFLVSFYNNEISEKSEIFDDQFSVERPDGSNFTLKIRSTKLEDSAMYFCASRRTGANTGELFFGEGSRLTVL.

V usage is TRBV6-4 and J usage is TRBJ2-3; 9 bases map to TRBD2. Germline trimming cut 4 bases from V and 2 bases from J; bases unmatched to any gene: 7. CDR1 MRHNA and CDR2 SNTAGT come from the germline V gene. The CDR3 runs to 16 residues. CDR3 protein: CASSARGGDTTDTQYF. CDR3 DNA: TGTGCCAGCAGTGCGCGGGGGGGGGACACCACAGATACGCAGTATTTT.

This sequence joins TRBV5-6 and TRBJ2-3; 7 positions match TRBD2. CDR3 length equals 19 residues. From germline, CDR1 is SGHDT and CDR2 YYEEEE. V shed 4 bases and J 0 bases; nucleotides not matched to a gene: 17. Here the CDR3 DNA reads TGTGCCAGCAGCCAGAAGATGAGACTAGTGGGGGGGAGCACAGATACGCAGTATTTT. Protein product: CASSQKMRLVGGSTDTQYF.

The genes are TRBV5-4 and TRBJ2-3, with 16 bases fitting TRBD2. The J segment lost 1 base and the V segment lost 2 bases, leaving 7 bases of the junction unmatched. Per the germline V gene, CDR1 is SGHNT and CDR2 is YYREEE (reference sequence). This CDR3 has 19 amino acids. Here the CDR3 reads CASSLYGGTSGGGTDTQYF. CDR3 DNA sequence: TGTGCCAGCAGCTTATATGGAGGGACTAGCGGGGGGGGCACAGATACGCAGTATTTT.

CDR3 residues: CASRQRGQVGTGELFF. CDR3 in DNA: TGTGCCAGCAGGCAAAGGGGCCAGGTCGGCACCGGGGAGCTGTTTTTT. The chain has TRBV28 and TRBJ2-2, with D perhaps TRBD1 (5 bases). CDR1 is MDHEN and CDR2 is SYDVKM in the germline V gene. The CDR3 length is 16 residues. V lost 6 bases to trimming and J lost 4 bases, with 18 bases between them. Looking up the rest from reference TRBV28 and TRBJ2-2 gives the full variable domain: DVKVTQSSRYLVKRTGEKVFLECVQDMDHENMFWYRQDPGLGLRLIYFSYDVKMKEKGDIPEGYSVSREKKERFSLILESASTNQTSMYLCASRQRGQVGTGELFFGEGSRLTVL.

This chain links TRBV28 with TRBJ1-5; the D is unclear. CDR3 length equals 13 residues. In germline, CDR1 is MDHEN, CDR2 SYDVKM. The V gene lost 6 bases and the J gene lost 4 bases, with 10 bases spanning the gap. This chain's CDR3 is CASRSGGNQPQHF. CDR3 coding DNA: TGTGCCAGCAGGTCCGGAGGTAATCAGCCCCAGCATTTT.

The chain carries TRBV5-4 and TRBJ2-1, with D perhaps matching TRBD2 (5 bases). V was clipped by 1 base and J by 3 bases, with 8 bases between them. CDR1 and CDR2 from the germline V gene are SGHNT and YYREEE (reference sequence). This CDR3 spans 14 amino acids. CDR3 loop: CASSLMGVYNEQFF. The CDR3 DNA reads TGTGCCAGCAGCTTGATGGGAGTCTACAATGAGCAGTTCTTC.

This rearrangement joins TRBV6-5 to TRBJ1-2; TRBD1 might be the D (5 bases). The V and J ends lost 6 bases and 8 bases respectively, with 16 bases between them. Germline V gene data show CDR1 as MNHEY and CDR2 as SVGAGI. The CDR3 extends over 13 amino acids. In DNA, the CDR3 is TGTGCCAGCAGCCCAGAGGCGGGGCTGGGCTACACCTTC. Translated: CASSPEAGLGYTF.